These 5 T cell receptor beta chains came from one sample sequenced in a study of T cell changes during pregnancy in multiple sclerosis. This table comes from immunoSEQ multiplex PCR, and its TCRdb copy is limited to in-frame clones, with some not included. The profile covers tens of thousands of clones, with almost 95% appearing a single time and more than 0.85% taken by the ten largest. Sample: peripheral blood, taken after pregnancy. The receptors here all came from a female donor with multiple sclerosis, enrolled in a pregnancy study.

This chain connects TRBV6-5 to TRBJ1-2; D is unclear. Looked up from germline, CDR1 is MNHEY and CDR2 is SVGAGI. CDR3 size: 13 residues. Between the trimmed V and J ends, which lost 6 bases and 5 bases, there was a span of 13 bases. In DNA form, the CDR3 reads TGTGCCAGCAGACGGATGGGCGGGTATGGCTACACCTTC. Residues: CASRRMGGYGYTF.

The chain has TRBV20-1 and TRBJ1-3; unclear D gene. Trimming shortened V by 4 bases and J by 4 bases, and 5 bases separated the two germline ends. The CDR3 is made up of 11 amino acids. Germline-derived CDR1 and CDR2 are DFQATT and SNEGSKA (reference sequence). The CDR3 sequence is CSANSGNTIYF. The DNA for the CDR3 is TGCAGTGCTAACTCCGGAAACACCATATATTTT.

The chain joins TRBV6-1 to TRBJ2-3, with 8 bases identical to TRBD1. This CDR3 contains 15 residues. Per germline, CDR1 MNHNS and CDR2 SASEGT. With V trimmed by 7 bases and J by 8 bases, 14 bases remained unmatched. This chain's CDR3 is CASNAKTGDSGTQYF. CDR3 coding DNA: TGTGCCAGCAACGCCAAGACAGGGGACAGTGGTACGCAGTATTTT.

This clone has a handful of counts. CDR3 amino acids: CASSPTGTLNTEAFF. CDR3 coding DNA: TGTGCCAGCAGCCCGACCGGGACATTGAACACTGAAGCTTTCTTT. The J gene is TRBJ1-1, the V gene TRBV9; weak D call: TRBD1 (6 bases). V was pared by 4 bases and J by 0 bases, with 13 bases between. Germline CDR1 and CDR2: SGDLS and YYNGEE. The CDR3 spans 15 residues.

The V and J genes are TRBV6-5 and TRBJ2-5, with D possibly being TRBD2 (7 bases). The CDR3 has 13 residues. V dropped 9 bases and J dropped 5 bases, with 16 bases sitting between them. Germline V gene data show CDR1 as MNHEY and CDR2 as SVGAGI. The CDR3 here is CASEGGPRETQYF. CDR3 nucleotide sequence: TGTGCCAGTGAGGGGGGGCCGCGGGAGACCCAGTACTTC.